The rows below give T cell receptor beta chains drawn from one sample of a study of control samples from healthy donors and cancer patients. Repertoires were generated with immunoSEQ multiplex PCR, while TCRdb's copy carries only in-frame clones and drops some. The sample carries under 450,000 clones, around 90% recorded once. The sequenced sample was PBMCs. These receptors originate from a man between 40 and 49 years old with head and neck cancer. The CDR3 runs from the conserved cysteine through the conserved F or W. Fields, in order: clone size, D gene, V gene, J gene, CDR3 DNA, CDR3 protein. D genes are given only for firm matches. For some rows the clone size is stated as once, few or many, or as a class when expanded; others skip it.

.	.	TRBV7-8	TRBJ2-1	TGTGCCAGCAGCCCCTGGGGCTCCTACAATGAGCAGTTCTTC	CASSPWGSYNEQFF
once	.	TRBV10-2	TRBJ1-1	TGCGCCAGCAGTGAGTTTCAGGGGTTCAGCACTGAAGCTTTCTTT	CASSEFQGFSTEAFF
once	TRBD1	TRBV4-1	TRBJ2-7	TGCGCCAGCAGCCAAGTCTTGGCAGGGGGCTTATACGAGCAGTACTTC	CASSQVLAGGLYEQYF
.	.	TRBV18	TRBJ1-4	TGTGCCAGCTCACCACCGAAGGTTGGGATTAATAATGAAAAACTGTTTTTT	CASSPPKVGINNEKLFF
.	.	TRBV2	TRBJ1-1	TGTGCCAGCAGAGGGACGGAGAACACTGAAGCTTTCTTT	CASRGTENTEAFF
.	.	TRBV6-5	TRBJ1-3	TGTGCCAGCAGGGCCGTTGGGTCTGGAAACACCATATATTTT	CASRAVGSGNTIYF
.	.	TRBV28	TRBJ2-3	TGTGCCAGCAATAGGGCGGGGGCCACAGATACGCAGTATTTT	CASNRAGATDTQYF
.	.	TRBV3-1/TRBV3-2	TRBJ2-1	TGTGCCAGCAGCCCCCCCGGGACTCAAAACAATGAGCAGTTCTTC	CASSPPGTQNNEQFF
.	TRBD1	TRBV6-1	TRBJ2-7	TGTGCCAGCAGTGAATTCGGACAGGATCCCAACTACGAGCAGTACTTC	CASSEFGQDPNYEQYF
.	.	TRBV7-3	TRBJ2-2	TGTGCCAGCAGCTTAAAGTTCGACAGATCGTCCACCGGGGAGCTGTTTTTT	CASSLKFDRSSTGELFF
.	.	TRBV11-1	TRBJ2-3	TGTGCCAGCAGCTTAGCAGGGTCTGATACGCAGTATTTT	CASSLAGSDTQYF
few	TRBD1	TRBV5-8	TRBJ1-5	TGTGCCAGCAGCACCGGACAGGGGGCGAAACAGCCCCAGCATTTT	CASSTGQGAKQPQHF
.	TRBD1	TRBV19	TRBJ1-2	TGTGCCAGTAGTACTGCCGGGACAGGTCATCCTCTCTATGGCTACACCTTC	CASSTAGTGHPLYGYTF
.	.	TRBV6-1	TRBJ1-1	TGTGCCAGCAGTGAAGTTGGGGGTCAGGACACTGAAGCTTTCTTT	CASSEVGGQDTEAFF
.	TRBD1	TRBV11-2	TRBJ2-7	TGTGCCAGCATCTATTCAATCGGACAGGGTGTTCTCTACGAGCAGTACTTC	CASIYSIGQGVLYEQYF
.	.	TRBV9	TRBJ2-1	TGTGCCAGCAGCGTAGAAGGTAGTAAGTACTTTGAGCAGTTCTTC	CASSVEGSKYFEQFF
once	.	TRBV2	TRBJ2-3	TGTGCCAGCAGTCCGAGAGGGACCTCCGGGGATACGCAGTATTTT	CASSPRGTSGDTQYF
.	.	TRBV27	TRBJ1-4	TGTGCCAGCAGTTTGTTCCGGCTGGGAGGAGAAAAACTGTTTTTT	CASSLFRLGGEKLFF
.	TRBD1	TRBV29-1	TRBJ2-3	TGCAGCATATGGGACAGGGGGCCGACAGATACGCAGTATTTT	CSIWDRGPTDTQYF
.	.	TRBV4-3	TRBJ1-1	TGCGCCAGCAGCCAGGCAGGGTTATCGGTGACGAACACTGAAGCTTTCTTT	CASSQAGLSVTNTEAFF
.	TRBD1	TRBV27	TRBJ2-7	TGTGCCAGCAGTTTAAAGGGGACAGGGGGTTACGAGCAGTACTTC	CASSLKGTGGYEQYF
.	.	TRBV6-5	TRBJ2-1	TGTGCCTCTAGGAGGGTAGACTACAATGAGCAGTTCTTC	CASRRVDYNEQFF
.	TRBD2	TRBV7-2	TRBJ2-1	TGTGCCAGCAGCCTCCTGAGCGGGGGGGCCGTTGAGCAGTTCTTC	CASSLLSGGAVEQFF
.	.	TRBV19	TRBJ1-5	TGTGCCAGTAGTATATTCCGGGTAGAAGGTCAGCCCCAGCATTTT	CASSIFRVEGQPQHF
once	TRBD1	TRBV19	TRBJ1-5	TGTGCCAGTAGTTCACCGACGGGACAGGGCGGGCGCAATCAGCCCCAGCATTTT	CASSSPTGQGGRNQPQHF
few	.	TRBV6-1	TRBJ2-2	TGTGCCAGCAGTGAAATAGTAAGCTATGGCACCGGGGAGCTGTTTTTT	CASSEIVSYGTGELFF
.	.	TRBV5-1	TRBJ2-7	TGCGCCAGCAGCCCGGCCATGGCCTACGAGCAGTACTTC	CASSPAMAYEQYF